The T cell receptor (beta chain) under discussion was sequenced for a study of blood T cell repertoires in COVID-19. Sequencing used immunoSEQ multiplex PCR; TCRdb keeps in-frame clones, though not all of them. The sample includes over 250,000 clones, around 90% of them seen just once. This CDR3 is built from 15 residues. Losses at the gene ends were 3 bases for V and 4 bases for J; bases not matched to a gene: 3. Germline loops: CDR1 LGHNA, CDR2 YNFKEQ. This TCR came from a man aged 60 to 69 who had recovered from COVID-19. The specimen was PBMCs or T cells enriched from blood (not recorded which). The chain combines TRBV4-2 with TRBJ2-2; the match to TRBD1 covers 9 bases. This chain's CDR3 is CASSQRGQGTGELFF. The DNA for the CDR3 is TGTGCCAGCAGCCAGAGGGGACAGGGCACCGGGGAGCTGTTTTTT.